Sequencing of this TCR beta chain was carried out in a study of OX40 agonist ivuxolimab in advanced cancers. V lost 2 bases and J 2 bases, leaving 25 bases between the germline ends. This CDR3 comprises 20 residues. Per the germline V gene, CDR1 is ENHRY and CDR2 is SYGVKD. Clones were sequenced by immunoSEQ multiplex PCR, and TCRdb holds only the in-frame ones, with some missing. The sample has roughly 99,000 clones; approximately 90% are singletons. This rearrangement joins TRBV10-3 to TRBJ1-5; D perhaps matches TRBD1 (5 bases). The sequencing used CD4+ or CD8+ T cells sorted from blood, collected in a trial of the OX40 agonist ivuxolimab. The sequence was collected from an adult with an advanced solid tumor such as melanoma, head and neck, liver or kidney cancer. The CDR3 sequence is CAISEPRTGPVGEGNQPQHF. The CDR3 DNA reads TGTGCCATCAGTGAGCCACGAACAGGTCCGGTCGGCGAAGGCAATCAGCCCCAGCATTTT.